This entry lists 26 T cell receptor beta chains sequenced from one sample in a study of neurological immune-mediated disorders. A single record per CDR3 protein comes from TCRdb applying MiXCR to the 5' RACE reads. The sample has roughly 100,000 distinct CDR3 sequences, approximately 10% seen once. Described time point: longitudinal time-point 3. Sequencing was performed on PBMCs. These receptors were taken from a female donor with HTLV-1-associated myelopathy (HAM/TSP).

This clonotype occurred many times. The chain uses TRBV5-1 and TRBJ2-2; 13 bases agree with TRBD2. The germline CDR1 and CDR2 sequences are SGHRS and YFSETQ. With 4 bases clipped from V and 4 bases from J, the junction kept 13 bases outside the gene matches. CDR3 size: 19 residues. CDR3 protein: CASSLNPLAGGPSTGELFF. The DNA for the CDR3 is TGCGCCAGCAGCCTCAACCCACTAGCGGGGGGGCCCAGCACCGGGGAGCTGTTTTTT.

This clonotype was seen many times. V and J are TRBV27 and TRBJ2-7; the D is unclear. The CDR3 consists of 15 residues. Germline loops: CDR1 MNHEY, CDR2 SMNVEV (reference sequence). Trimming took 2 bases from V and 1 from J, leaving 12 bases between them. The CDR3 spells CASSLNVGRSYEQYF. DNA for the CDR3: TGTGCCAGCAGTTTAAACGTGGGCCGTTCCTACGAGCAGTACTTC.

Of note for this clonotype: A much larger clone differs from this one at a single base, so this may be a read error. This CDR3 is CASSRQGVNADTQYF. CDR3 DNA sequence: TGTGCCAGCAGCCGTCAGGGGGTGAACGCAGATACGCAGTATTTT. V is TRBV3-1 and J is TRBJ2-3, with TRBD1 matching over 7 bases. This CDR3 is built from 15 residues. V trimming: 4 bases; J trimming: 4 bases; junction bases outside the gene matches: 8. The germline V gene has CDR1 LGHDT and CDR2 YNNKEL (reference sequence).

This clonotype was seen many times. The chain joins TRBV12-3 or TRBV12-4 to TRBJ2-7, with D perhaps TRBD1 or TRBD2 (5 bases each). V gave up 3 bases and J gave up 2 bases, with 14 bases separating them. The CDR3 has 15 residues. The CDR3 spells CASSLPGKGTYEQYF. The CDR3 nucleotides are TGTGCCAGCAGTTTGCCGGGAAAGGGGACCTACGAGCAGTACTTC.

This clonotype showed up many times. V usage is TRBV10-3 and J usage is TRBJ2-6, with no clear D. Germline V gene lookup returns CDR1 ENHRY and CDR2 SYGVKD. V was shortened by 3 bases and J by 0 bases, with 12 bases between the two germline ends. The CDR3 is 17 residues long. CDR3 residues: CAISERAAASGANVLTF. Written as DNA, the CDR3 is TGTGCCATCAGTGAAAGGGCTGCCGCCTCTGGGGCCAACGTCCTGACTTTC.

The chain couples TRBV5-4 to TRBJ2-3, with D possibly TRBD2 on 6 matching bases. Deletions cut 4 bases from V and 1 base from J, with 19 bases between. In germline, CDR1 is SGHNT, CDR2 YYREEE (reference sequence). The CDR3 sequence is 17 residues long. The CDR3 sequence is CASSTPSQRAGTDTQYF. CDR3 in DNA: TGTGCCAGCAGCACACCGAGCCAGCGGGCTGGCACAGATACGCAGTATTTT.

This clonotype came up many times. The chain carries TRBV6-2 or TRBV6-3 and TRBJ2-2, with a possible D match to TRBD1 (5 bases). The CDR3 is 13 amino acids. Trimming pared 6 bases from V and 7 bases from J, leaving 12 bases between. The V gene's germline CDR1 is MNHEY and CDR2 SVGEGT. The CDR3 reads CASRQVGNGELFF. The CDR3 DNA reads TGTGCCAGCAGACAGGTTGGAAACGGGGAGCTGTTTTTT.

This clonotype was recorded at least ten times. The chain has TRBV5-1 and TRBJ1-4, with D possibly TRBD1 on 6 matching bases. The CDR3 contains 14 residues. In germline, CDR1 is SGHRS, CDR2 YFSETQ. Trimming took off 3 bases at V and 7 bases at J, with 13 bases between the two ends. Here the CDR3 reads CASSSGDTREKLFF. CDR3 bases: TGCGCCAGCAGCTCGGGGGACACTCGTGAAAAACTGTTTTTT.

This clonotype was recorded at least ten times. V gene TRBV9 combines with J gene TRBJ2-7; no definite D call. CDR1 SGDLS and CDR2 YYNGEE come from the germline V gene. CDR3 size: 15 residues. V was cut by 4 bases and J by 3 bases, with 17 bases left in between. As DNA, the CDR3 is TGTGCCAGCAGCCCCCTCTTGGGTCGTCACTACGAGCAGTACTTC. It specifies CASSPLLGRHYEQYF.

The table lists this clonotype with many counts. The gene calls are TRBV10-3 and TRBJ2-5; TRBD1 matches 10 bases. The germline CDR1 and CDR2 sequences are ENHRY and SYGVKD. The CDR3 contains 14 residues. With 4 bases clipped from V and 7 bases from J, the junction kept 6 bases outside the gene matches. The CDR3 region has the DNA TGTGCCATCAGTGGGACAGGGGGGCGTGGGACCCAGTACTTC. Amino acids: CAISGTGGRGTQYF.

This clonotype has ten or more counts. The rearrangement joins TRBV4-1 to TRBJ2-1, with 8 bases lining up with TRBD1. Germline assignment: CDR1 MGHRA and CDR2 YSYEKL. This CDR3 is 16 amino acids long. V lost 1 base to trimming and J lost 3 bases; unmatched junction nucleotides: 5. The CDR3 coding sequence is TGCGCCAGCAGCCAAGTCCGGGACAGGAACTACAATGAGCAGTTCTTC. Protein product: CASSQVRDRNYNEQFF.

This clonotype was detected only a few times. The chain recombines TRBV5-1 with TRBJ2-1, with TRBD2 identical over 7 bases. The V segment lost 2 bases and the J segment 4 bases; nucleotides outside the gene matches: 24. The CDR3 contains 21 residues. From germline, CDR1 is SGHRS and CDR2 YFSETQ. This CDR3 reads CASSFPMTRDAGELLYNEQFF. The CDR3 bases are TGCGCCAGCAGCTTCCCGATGACACGGGACGCGGGGGAACTACTTTACAATGAGCAGTTCTTC.

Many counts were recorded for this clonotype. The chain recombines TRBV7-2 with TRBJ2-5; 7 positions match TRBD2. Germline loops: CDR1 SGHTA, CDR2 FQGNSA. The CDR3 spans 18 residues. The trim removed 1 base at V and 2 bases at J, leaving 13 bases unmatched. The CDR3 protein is CASSLVTRDYRGQETQYF. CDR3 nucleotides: TGTGCCAGCAGCTTAGTCACCCGGGACTACCGGGGGCAAGAGACCCAGTACTTC.

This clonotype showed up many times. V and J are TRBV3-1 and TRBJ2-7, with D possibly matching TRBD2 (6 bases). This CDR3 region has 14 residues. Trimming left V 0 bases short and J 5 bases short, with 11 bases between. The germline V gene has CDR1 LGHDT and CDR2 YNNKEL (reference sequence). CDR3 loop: CASSQEWQRDEQYF. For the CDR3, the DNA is TGTGCCAGCAGCCAAGAGTGGCAGCGGGACGAGCAGTACTTC.

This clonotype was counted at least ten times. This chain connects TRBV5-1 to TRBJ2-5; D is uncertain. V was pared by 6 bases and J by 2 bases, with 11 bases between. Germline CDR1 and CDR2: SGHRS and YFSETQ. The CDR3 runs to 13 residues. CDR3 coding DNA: TGCGCCAGCACGCGTACGAATCAAGAGACCCAGTACTTC. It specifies CASTRTNQETQYF.

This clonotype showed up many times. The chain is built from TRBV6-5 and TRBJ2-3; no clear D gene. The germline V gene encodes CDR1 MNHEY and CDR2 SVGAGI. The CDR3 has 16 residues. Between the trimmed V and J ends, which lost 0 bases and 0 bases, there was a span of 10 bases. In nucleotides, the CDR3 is TGTGCCAGCAGTTACTCCGGGCACAGCAGCACAGATACGCAGTATTTT. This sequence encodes CASSYSGHSSTDTQYF.

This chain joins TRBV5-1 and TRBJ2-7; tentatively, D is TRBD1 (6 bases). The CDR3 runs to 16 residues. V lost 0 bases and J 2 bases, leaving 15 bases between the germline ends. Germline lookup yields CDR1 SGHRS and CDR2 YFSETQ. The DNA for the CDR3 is TGCGCCAGCAGCTTGGGGGTGGGGGCGCGAACCTACGAGCAGTACTTC. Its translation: CASSLGVGARTYEQYF. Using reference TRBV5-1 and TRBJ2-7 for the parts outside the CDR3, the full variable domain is KAGVTQTPRYLIKTRGQQVTLSCSPISGHRSVSWYQQTPGQGLQFLFEYFSETQRNKGNFPGRFSGRQFSNSRSEMNVSTLELGDSALYLCASSLGVGARTYEQYFGPGTRLTVT.

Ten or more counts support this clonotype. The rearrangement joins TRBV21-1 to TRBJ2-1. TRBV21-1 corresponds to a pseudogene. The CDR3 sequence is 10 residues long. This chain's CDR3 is CAPRFNEQFF. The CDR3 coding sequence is TGTGCCCCTCGATTCAATGAGCAGTTCTTC.

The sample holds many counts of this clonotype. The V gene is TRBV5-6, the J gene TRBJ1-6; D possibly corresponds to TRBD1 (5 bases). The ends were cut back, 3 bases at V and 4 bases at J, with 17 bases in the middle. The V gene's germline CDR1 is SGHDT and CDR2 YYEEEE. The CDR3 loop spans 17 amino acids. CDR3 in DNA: TGTGCCAGCAGCTACCGCCTTGACAGTCCATATAATTCACCCCTCCACTTT. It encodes CASSYRLDSPYNSPLHF.

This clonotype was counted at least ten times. The CDR3 DNA follows: TGTGCCATCAGTGGGATGCGGGGGGGTTACAATGAGCAGTTCTTC. Translating it yields CAISGMRGGYNEQFF. The genes are TRBV10-3 and TRBJ2-1, with TRBD2 matching 9 bases. Losses at the gene ends were 4 bases for V and 4 bases for J; bases not matched to a gene: 5. The CDR3 totals 15 residues. CDR1 and CDR2 from the germline V gene are ENHRY and SYGVKD.

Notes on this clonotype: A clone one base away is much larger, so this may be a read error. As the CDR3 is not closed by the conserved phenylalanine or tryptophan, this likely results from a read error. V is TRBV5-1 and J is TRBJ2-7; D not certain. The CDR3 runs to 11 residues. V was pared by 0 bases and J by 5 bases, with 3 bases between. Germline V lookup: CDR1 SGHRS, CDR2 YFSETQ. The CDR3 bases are TGCGCCAGCAGCTTGGACCACGAGCAGTACTTA. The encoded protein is CASSLDHEQYL.

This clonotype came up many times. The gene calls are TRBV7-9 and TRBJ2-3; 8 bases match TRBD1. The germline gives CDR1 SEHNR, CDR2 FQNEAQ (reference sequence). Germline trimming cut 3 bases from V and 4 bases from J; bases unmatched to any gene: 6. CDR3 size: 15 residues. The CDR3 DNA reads TGTGCCAGCAGCTTTTTTACAGGGGGTGCAGATACGCAGTATTTT. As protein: CASSFFTGGADTQYF.

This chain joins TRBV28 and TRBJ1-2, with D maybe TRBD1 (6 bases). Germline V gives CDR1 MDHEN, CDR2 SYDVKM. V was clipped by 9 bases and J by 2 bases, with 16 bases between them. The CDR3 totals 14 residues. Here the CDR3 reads CARSSATGNYGYTF. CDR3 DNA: TGTGCCAGAAGCTCTGCGACAGGAAACTATGGCTACACCTTC.

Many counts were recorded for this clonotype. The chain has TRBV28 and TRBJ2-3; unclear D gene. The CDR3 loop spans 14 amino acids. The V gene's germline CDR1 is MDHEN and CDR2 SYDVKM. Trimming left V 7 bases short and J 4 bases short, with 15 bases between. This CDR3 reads CASISANGPDTQYF. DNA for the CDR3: TGTGCCAGCATAAGCGCTAATGGGCCAGATACGCAGTATTTT.

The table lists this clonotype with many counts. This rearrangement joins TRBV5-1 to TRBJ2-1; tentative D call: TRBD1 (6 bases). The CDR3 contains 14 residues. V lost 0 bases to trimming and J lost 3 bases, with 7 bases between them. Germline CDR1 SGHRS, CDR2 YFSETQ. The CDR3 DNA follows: TGCGCCAGCAGCTTGGGGGACAACTACAATGAGCAGTTCTTC. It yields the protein CASSLGDNYNEQFF.

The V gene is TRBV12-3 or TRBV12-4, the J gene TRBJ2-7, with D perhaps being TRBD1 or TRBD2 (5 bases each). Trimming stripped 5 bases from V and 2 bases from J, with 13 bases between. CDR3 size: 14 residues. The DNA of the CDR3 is TGTGCCAGCAGTCACAGGAGGAAGGCCTACGAGCAGTACTTC. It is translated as CASSHRRKAYEQYF.